This TCR beta chain originates from a study of CD8 T cells in Susac syndrome. General observations from the study: The number of individuals included in the study's TCR sequencing and HLA analysis was acknowledged as relatively small. The study identified about sixteen and five Susac-specific public clones in total CD8+ and CD8+ TEMRA repertoires.

Regarding this clonotype: Antigen unknown.

Random hexamers were used to reverse transcribe the RNA input (roughly 0.5 to 1 ug). Amplification of TCR beta CDR3 by immunoSEQ multiplex PCR spanned 54 Vbeta and 13 Jbeta. TCRdb ran MiXCR on the immunoSEQ multiplex PCR reads and lists one entry per CDR3 protein. The table includes about 83,000 distinct CDR3 sequences, about 96% detected once. Trimming at V came to 5 bases and at J to 5 bases, leaving 8 bases not matched to a gene. The CDR3 has 15 residues. The V gene's germline CDR1 is MDHEN and CDR2 SYDVKM. The rearrangement uses TRBV28 and TRBJ1-1; 10 bases map to TRBD1. Sequenced material: CD8+ T cells from PBMCs. The receptor comes from a human donor with Susac syndrome. CDR3 coding DNA: TGTGCCAGCAGTCCGGGACAGGGGATGGGTACTGAAGCTTTCTTT. Amino acid sequence: CASSPGQGMGTEAFF. The full variable domain, its missing parts supplied by reference TRBV28 and TRBJ1-1, is DVKVTQSSRYLVKRTGEKVFLECVQDMDHENMFWYRQDPGLGLRLIYFSYDVKMKEKGDIPEGYSVSREKKERFSLILESASTNQTSMYLCASSPGQGMGTEAFFGQGTRLTVV.